These T cell receptor beta chains were read from a single sample in a study of cytomegalovirus exposure and HLA in healthy donors. The assay was immunoSEQ multiplex PCR, and TCRdb's table has in-frame clones only and misses some. The sample carries around 170,000 clones, approximately 80% recorded once. Sequencing input: PBMCs. These receptors were taken from a male donor in good health and CMV-seronegative. The CDR3 runs from the conserved cysteine through the conserved F or W.

V gene	J gene	CDR3 protein
TRBV6-5	TRBJ2-7	CASSYRDSSYEQYF
TRBV4-3	TRBJ1-2	CASSQAPWGQSGNYGYTF
TRBV27	TRBJ2-2	CASSLEGTGNTGELFF
TRBV11-2	TRBJ1-2	CASSLDPGNYGYTF
TRBV5-6	TRBJ2-5	CASSEGLGLWEQYF
TRBV19	TRBJ1-5	CASSIVQSNQPQHF
TRBV28	TRBJ2-1	CASSLGQGSYNEQFF
TRBV28	TRBJ2-5	CASRDRDRGFQETQYF
TRBV5-1	TRBJ2-3	CASSLSGRVEDTQYF
TRBV9	TRBJ2-7	CASSAGLAGDYEQYF
TRBV5-6	TRBJ2-3	CASSLGDYNTDTQYF